This TCR beta chain came from a study of shared clonotypes between healthy human individuals (dated by TCRdb to 2020 to 2022). Describing the broader study: Three men and a couple of women, aged 18 to 49 years, made up the cohort. To estimate repertoire size and how much clonotype sharing occurs between individuals, the study deeply sequenced the blood TCR repertoires of about five healthy adults. To increase sequencing depth and limit assay-specific biases, different laboratories used diverse techniques to prepare libraries and sequence TCR repertoires. Between about 0.8 and 8.9 billion PBMCs per donor were obtained by leukapheresis.

Using the deep immunoSEQ assay, TCR CDR3 regions were amplified from genomic DNA by multiplex PCR. Genomic DNA extracted from each cell subset was distributed evenly over all wells of several immunoSEQ 96-well plates, and each plate served as one replicate. For unsorted PBMC, around 290 ng of genomic DNA, equivalent to around 30,000 T cell genomes, went into each replicate PCR. Unsorted PBMC genomic DNA was sequenced across ten immunoSEQ deep assay plates. The purified libraries were quantified using a Qubit 3.0 fluorometer, sized with a Bioanalyzer 2100, and then quantified again using the KAPA Library Quantification kit. Every immunoSEQ 96-well plate was sequenced on a separate single-read 150-cycle Illumina NextSeq 550 flow cell. The paper's data handling went like this. Because the immunoSEQ output held only junctional sequences and lacked quality scores, the filtering could not match the filtering applied to full-length reads. To assign V/J genes and CDR3, sequences were annotated against IMGT germline references using PyIR, a Python wrapper for IgBLAST v1.9. Reads were filtered out if the reads had weak V/J assignments (E-value above 1e-6), no CDR3, stop codons, out-of-frame junctions, or ambiguous translated residues. A V3J clonotype was defined by an identical inferred V gene, J gene, and CDR3 amino acid sequence. To compute the percentage overlap between repertoires, the number of shared unique clonotypes was divided by the size of the smaller repertoire. Repertoire richness was assessed with RTK rarefaction, the Chao1 estimator, and Recon v2.1 estimates of unobserved clonotypes. TCRdb carries this immuneACCESS record with in-frame sequences only. Its versions omit some clonotypes, under half of them owing to an unresolved V gene in the studies checked, with the rest unexplained. D and trimming come from the DNA, and the V and J calls and clone size come from that table. This sample comprises about 510,000 clones, less than 85% of them detected only once. The top ten constitute 10% to 15% of the sample.

The donors were healthy, HIV-negative adults who had no recently reported acute infections or vaccinations. Every donor was a Caucasian adult living in Nashville, Tennessee, USA. For unsorted samples, about 87 million PBMCs were counted, and genomic DNA was extracted using the QIAamp DNA Blood Mini kit. Blood was collected by leukapheresis, and PBMCs were isolated by Ficoll-Histopaque density gradient centrifugation and then cryopreserved in liquid nitrogen vapor phase. Regarding this clone: What antigen it recognizes has not been identified. Base quality data are lacking; no much larger clone is found one base away.

The CDR3 starts with the cysteine, ends with the phenylalanine, and has 14 residues. This entry keeps only the CDR3 DNA: 42 bases, framed from base 1. Relative to germline, V is 4 bases shorter and J is 0 bases shorter, with 10 bases between their ends. For CDR1 and CDR2, the germline V gene lists SGHRS and YFSETQ. General findings and caveats noted by the study authors: Only blood was sampled, and tissue TCR repertoires likely differ from those in blood. Based on pairwise subsampling, the degree of clonotype sharing among donors was expected to be affected by sequencing depth. Because the study included a small number of donors, the genetic and exposure-history diversity represented was limited.

The origin of this receptor is a woman aged 40 to 50 in good health. Some clones in this sample may be carry-over from other donors' samples. In this chain, TRBV5-1 is recombined with TRBJ1-2; matching of 6 bases hints at TRBD1 as the D gene. The specimen sequenced was PBMCs. The CDR3 protein sequence reads: CASSGQRTNYGYTF. In nucleotide form, the sequence is TGCGCCAGCAGCGGACAGCGAACTAACTATGGCTACACCTTC.